The 11 T cell receptor beta chains below were found in one sample sequenced in a study of coeliac disease. The protocol was immunoSEQ multiplex PCR, while the TCRdb copy is restricted to in-frame clones and leaves out a portion. The data contain fewer than 5,000 clones, roughly 67% of them singletons. Sequencing was done on a sample of lymphocytes from the gut lamina propria. The receptors were sampled from a woman aged 25 to 39 without celiac disease.

The J gene is TRBJ2-5, the V gene TRBV30; 14 bases align to TRBD2. CDR1 GTSNPN and CDR2 SVGIG come from the germline V gene (reference sequence). The CDR3 is 14 amino acids. V was clipped by 4 bases and J by 5 bases; unmatched bases: 3. The CDR3 here is CAWTRLAGGETQYF. The CDR3 DNA reads TGTGCCTGGACTCGACTAGCGGGGGGGGAGACCCAGTACTTC.

The J gene is TRBJ1-5, the V gene TRBV2, with D unclear. Trimming left V 5 bases short and J 0 bases short, with 20 bases between. This CDR3 region has 18 residues. Germline loops: CDR1 SNHLY, CDR2 FYNNEI. The CDR3 spells CASSRVGSPSISNQPQHF. CDR3 nucleotide sequence: TGTGCCAGCAGTCGGGTAGGTTCGCCCTCAATTAGCAATCAGCCCCAGCATTTT. The full variable domain, in which reference TRBV2 and TRBJ1-5 provide the parts outside the CDR3, is EPEVTQTPSHQVTQMGQEVILRCVPISNHLYFYWYRQILGQKVEFLVSFYNNEISEKSEIFDDQFSVERPDGSNFTLKIRSTKLEDSAMYFCASSRVGSPSISNQPQHFGDGTRLSIL.

V is TRBV7-8 and J is TRBJ2-2, with unresolved D. The CDR3 consists of 14 residues. The germline CDR1 and CDR2 sequences are SGHVS and FQNEAQ. V shed 5 bases and J shed 7 bases, with 14 bases lying between them. The CDR3 bases are TGTGCCAGCAGCGCAATTCGACTGGGCGGGGAGCTGTTTTTT. It translates to CASSAIRLGGELFF.

This clone was counted a few times. The chain is built from TRBV7-2 and TRBJ2-7; D possibly corresponds to TRBD2 (7 bases). The CDR3 extends over 14 amino acids. The germline CDR1 and CDR2 sequences are SGHTA and FQGNSA. The V and J ends lost 1 base and 2 bases respectively, with 9 bases between them. CDR3 nucleotide sequence: TGTGCCAGCAGCTTAGGGGGGGGCCCCTACGAGCAGTACTTC. Translating gives CASSLGGGPYEQYF.

This chain uses TRBV6-6 with TRBJ1-4, with D uncertain. Germline CDR1 and CDR2: MNHNY and SVGAGI (reference sequence). The ends were cut back, 6 bases at V and 5 bases at J, with 13 bases in the middle. The CDR3 runs to 14 residues. CDR3 protein: CASRKEQLNEKLFF. Here the CDR3 DNA reads TGTGCCAGCAGAAAGGAGCAGTTGAATGAAAAACTGTTTTTT.

The V call is TRBV7-3, the J call TRBJ2-7; 10 nucleotides align to TRBD1. This CDR3 spans 15 amino acids. Germline CDR1 reads SGHTA; CDR2 reads FQGTGA. The V segment lost 5 bases and the J segment 2 bases; nucleotides outside the gene matches: 6. The CDR3 nucleotides are TGTGCCAGCAGCCTGATCGGGACAGGGGCCTACGAGCAGTACTTC. Translating gives CASSLIGTGAYEQYF.

This clone was detected only a few times. The rearrangement uses TRBV27 and TRBJ1-2; D not resolved. The CDR3 runs to 13 residues. V was cut by 6 bases and J by 8 bases, with 16 bases left in between. Germline loops: CDR1 MNHEY, CDR2 SMNVEV (reference sequence). The CDR3 loop is CASSPSGNRGYTF. The CDR3 nucleotides read TGTGCCAGCAGCCCCTCGGGTAACCGAGGCTACACCTTC.

The chain carries TRBV2 and TRBJ2-7; 10 positions match TRBD1. The CDR3 length is 14 residues. Losses at the gene ends were 11 bases for V and 2 bases for J; bases not matched to a gene: 9. The germline V gene encodes CDR1 SNHLY and CDR2 FYNNEI. The CDR3 loop is CAGLNGTGAYEQYF. The CDR3 coding sequence is TGTGCCGGCCTAAACGGGACAGGGGCCTACGAGCAGTACTTC.

The rearrangement joins TRBV11-2 to TRBJ2-4; 14 nucleotides line up with TRBD2. The V gene end was trimmed by 5 bases and the J gene end by 0 bases; junction bases not matched to a gene: 3. CDR1 is SGHAT, CDR2 FQNNGV, per germline. This CDR3 is built from 17 residues. As DNA, the CDR3 is TGTGCCAGCAGCCCTGGGACTAGCGGGGGAGCCAAAAACATTCAGTACTTC. This sequence encodes CASSPGTSGGAKNIQYF.

The table lists this clone with a few counts. This sequence joins TRBV7-2 and TRBJ2-5; 8 positions agree with TRBD1. The trim removed 4 bases at V and 4 bases at J, leaving 11 bases unmatched. The CDR3 has 16 residues. Germline V lookup: CDR1 SGHTA, CDR2 FQGNSA. The DNA for the CDR3 is TGTGCCAGCAGCTCGAGTACAGGGGGGCTTCTAGAGACCCAGTACTTC. Amino acids: CASSSSTGGLLETQYF.

This clone was seen just once. The chain combines TRBV2 with TRBJ2-5; 12 bases fit TRBD1. The J call may be incorrect, as the DNA end agrees better with TRBJ2-7. The CDR3 is made up of 15 amino acids. Germline-derived CDR1 and CDR2 are SNHLY and FYNNEI. CDR3 region: CASSGTGGRIYEQYF. The CDR3 DNA is TGTGCCAGCTCCGGGACAGGGGGCCGTATATACGAGCAGTACTTC.